Here is one T cell receptor beta chain with its context. Method: immunoSEQ multiplex PCR; TCRdb's copy keeps in-frame clones and lacks some. The table has a few hundred thousand clones, around four fifths seen once. Per germline, CDR1 LNHDA and CDR2 SQIVND (reference sequence). V lost 4 bases, J lost 3 bases, and 4 bases stayed unmatched. This CDR3 is built from 14 residues. This sample is part of a study of blood T cell repertoires in COVID-19. All enrollees were roughly 18 to 90 years old and from 20 to 30 US areas. The genes are TRBV19 and TRBJ2-7; 9 nucleotides agree with TRBD2. The source of this sequence is a middle-aged man who had recovered from COVID-19. The specimen was PBMCs or T cells enriched from blood (not recorded which). In DNA form, the CDR3 reads TGTGCCAGTAGTAGGCGACTAGCGGACTACGAGCAGTACTTC. This translates into CASSRRLADYEQYF.